The source of this TCR beta chain is a study of T-cell reconstitution after alpha-beta-depleted transplantation in children. This clonotype was seen repeatedly, ten times or more. The ends were cut back, 2 bases at V and 1 base at J, with 9 bases in the middle. Germline-derived CDR1 and CDR2 are SGHVS and FNYEAQ. This CDR3 region has 14 residues. Unique molecular identifiers were incorporated during preparation of the TCRbeta library. Using its own MiXCR run on the PCR reads, TCRdb lists one record per CDR3 protein. This table holds more than 150,000 distinct CDR3 sequences, about 6.3% found once. Source: PBMCs from the stem cell graft donor, taken from the stem cell graft. J is TRBJ2-7 and V is TRBV7-6; D might be TRBD1 (5 bases). The clonotype originates from a human donor who donated a stem cell graft to a child with Wiskott-Aldrich syndrome. CDR3 DNA sequence: TGTGCCAGCAGCTTAAACAGGATTTCCTACGAGCAGTACTTC. Translating it yields CASSLNRISYEQYF.